What follows describes a single T cell receptor (beta chain). This sample is part of a study of blood T cell repertoires in COVID-19. About the research overall: The United States, Italy and Spain supplied acute and convalescent COVID-19 samples. Sources were T cells, B-cell-depleted T cells, or PBMCs; the material itself was cDNA or gDNA.

Germline-derived CDR1 and CDR2 are MNHEY and SMNVEV (reference sequence). The germline V and J ends were trimmed by 5 bases and 2 bases, with 16 bases remaining between them. CDR3 length equals 15 residues. Each participant's cohort was designated according to participant-reported clinical history. Here immunoSEQ multiplex PCR was the method, and the copy in TCRdb shows in-frame clones only, minus some. The table includes around 320,000 clones, around 89% detected once. The chain has TRBV27 and TRBJ2-7; D is perhaps TRBD2 (5 bases). The sequencing input was PBMCs or T cells enriched from blood (not recorded which). The sequence was obtained from a woman in her late teens or twenties with acute COVID-19. CDR3 protein: CASSPGPGTPYEQYF. The CDR3 region has the DNA TGTGCCAGCAGTCCCGGGCCGGGAACCCCCTACGAGCAGTACTTC.